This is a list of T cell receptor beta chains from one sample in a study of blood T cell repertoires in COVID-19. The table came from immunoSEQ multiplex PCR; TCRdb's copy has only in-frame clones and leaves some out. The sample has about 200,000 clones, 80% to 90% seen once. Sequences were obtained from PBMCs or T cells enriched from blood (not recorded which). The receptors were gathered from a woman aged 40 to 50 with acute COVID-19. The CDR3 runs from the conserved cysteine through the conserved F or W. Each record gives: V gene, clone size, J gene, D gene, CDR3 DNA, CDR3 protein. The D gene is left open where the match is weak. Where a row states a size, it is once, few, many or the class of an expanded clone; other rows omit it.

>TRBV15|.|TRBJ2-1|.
TGTGCCACCAGCAGAGGGGCCCGCAACAATGAGCAGTTCTTC
CATSRGARNNEQFF
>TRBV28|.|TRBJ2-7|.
TGTGCCAGCCTCTCGTATTTGGGCTCAACCTACGAGCAGTACTTC
CASLSYLGSTYEQYF
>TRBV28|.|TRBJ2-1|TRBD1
TGTGCCAGCAGCTCCGGGACAGCCCATTACAATGAGCAGTTCTTC
CASSSGTAHYNEQFF
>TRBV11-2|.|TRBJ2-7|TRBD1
TGTGCCAGCAGCATCACAGGGGTCCCCTACGAGCAGTACTTC
CASSITGVPYEQYF
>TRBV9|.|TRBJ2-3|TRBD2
TGTGCCAGCAGCCTTAGCGGGAGTCCCACAGATACGCAGTATTTT
CASSLSGSPTDTQYF
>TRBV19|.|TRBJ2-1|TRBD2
TGTGCCAGTCGATGGGCCCATGGGACTAGCGGTAACAATGAGCAGTTCTTC
CASRWAHGTSGNNEQFF
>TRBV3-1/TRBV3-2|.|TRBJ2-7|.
TGTGCCAGCAGCCGCGGGACAGATGACTCCTACGAGCAGTACTTC
CASSRGTDDSYEQYF
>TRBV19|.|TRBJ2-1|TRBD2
TGTGCCAGTAGTATCCCCCGGGCTAGCGGGATCTACAATGAGCAGTTCTTC
CASSIPRASGIYNEQFF
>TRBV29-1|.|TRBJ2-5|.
TGCAGCGTTGATTGGAGGGTAGGGGAGACCCAGTACTTC
CSVDWRVGETQYF
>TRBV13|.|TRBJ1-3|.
TGTGCCAGCAGCTTAGGGGGGGCACTCTCTGGAAACACCATATATTTT
CASSLGGALSGNTIYF
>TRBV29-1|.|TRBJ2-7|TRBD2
TGCAGCGCTACTAGCGGGAGAGACACCTACGAGCAGTACTTC
CSATSGRDTYEQYF
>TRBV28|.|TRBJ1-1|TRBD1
TGTGCCAGCAGGTGGGACAGGGAAGTCACTGAAGCTTTCTTT
CASRWDREVTEAFF
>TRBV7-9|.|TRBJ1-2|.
TGTGCCAGCAGCTCTGTGTCTGGCTACACCTTC
CASSSVSGYTF
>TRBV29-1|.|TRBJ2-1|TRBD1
TGCAGCGTTACAGGGGGAGGTGAGCAGTTCTTC
CSVTGGGEQFF
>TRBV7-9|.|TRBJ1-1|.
TGTGCCAGCAGCCCAGGGTACACTGAAGCTTTCTTT
CASSPGYTEAFF
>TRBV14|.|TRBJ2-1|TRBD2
TGTGCCAGCAGCCCCCAGACTAGCGGATACTACAATGAGCAGTTCTTC
CASSPQTSGYYNEQFF
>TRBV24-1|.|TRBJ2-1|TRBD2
TGTGCCACCAGTGATCCGCGGACTAGCGGGATGGTAAATGAGCAGTTCTTC
CATSDPRTSGMVNEQFF
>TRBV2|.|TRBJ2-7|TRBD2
TGTGCCAGCAGTCCCCCTAGCGGGGGTTACTACGAGCAGTACTTC
CASSPPSGGYYEQYF
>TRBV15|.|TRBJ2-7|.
TGTGCCACCAGCAGAGATCCGAGCTACGAGCAGTACTTC
CATSRDPSYEQYF
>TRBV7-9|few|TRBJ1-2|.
TGTGCCTGCCAATACCGGGATGACTATGGCTACACCTTC
CACQYRDDYGYTF
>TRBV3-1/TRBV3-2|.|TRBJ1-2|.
TGTGCCAGCAGGGACCGGGGGGGAGGACGCGGCTACACCTTC
CASRDRGGGRGYTF
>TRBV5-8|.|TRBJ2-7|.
TGTGCCAGCAGCATGAAACAGGGCCGGGAGCAGTACTTC
CASSMKQGREQYF
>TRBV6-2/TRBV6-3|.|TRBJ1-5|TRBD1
TGTGCCAGCAGTTACTTCGGACAGGGTGGGACTTATAGCAATCAGCCCCAGCATTTT
CASSYFGQGGTYSNQPQHF
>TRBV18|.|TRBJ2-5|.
TGTGCCAGCTCACCCTCAGTCCTCGACAAGCAAGAGACCCAGTACTTC
CASSPSVLDKQETQYF
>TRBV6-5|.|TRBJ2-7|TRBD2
TGTGCCAGCAGTTACTCGGGGACTAGCTTGCGCGAGCAGTACTTC
CASSYSGTSLREQYF
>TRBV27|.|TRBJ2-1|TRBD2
TGTGCCAGCACTCTGAGGAGTAGCGGGAGTAGATATGAGCAGTTCTTC
CASTLRSSGSRYEQFF
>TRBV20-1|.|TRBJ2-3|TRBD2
TGCAGTGCTAGTCTAGCGGGAGGGCTAGGTGGCACAGATACGCAGTATTTT
CSASLAGGLGGTDTQYF
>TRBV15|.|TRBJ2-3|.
TGTGCCACCAGCAGAGATCTAGAACCGAAAAACACAGATACGCAGTATTTT
CATSRDLEPKNTDTQYF
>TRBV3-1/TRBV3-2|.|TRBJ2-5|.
TGTGCCAGCAGCCAAGTGGAAGGGAGAAAGACCCAGTACTTC
CASSQVEGRKTQYF
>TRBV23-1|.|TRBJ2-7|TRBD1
TGCGCCAGCAGTCAATCGACCGGGACAGGGTGCGCCTACGAGCAGTACTTC
CASSQSTGTGCAYEQYF
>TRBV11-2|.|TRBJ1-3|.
TGTGCCAGCAGCTTAGACCAGGGGAGAAACACCATATATTTT
CASSLDQGRNTIYF
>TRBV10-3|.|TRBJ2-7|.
TGTGCCATCAGGCCCAGTGGCCTTTCCTACGAGCAGTACTTC
CAIRPSGLSYEQYF